The source of this T cell receptor (beta chain) is a study of beta chain features in type 1 diabetes. This clone showed up just a few times. Its antigen is as yet unknown. CD45RO/CCR7/CD25/CD127/CD95/CD27 separated CD4+ naive, central memory, regulatory and stem cell-like memory cells by sorting. TCRB transcripts that were expressed got sequenced, as all of the isolated RNA had been reverse transcribed. Some clones are missing from TCRdb's copy, which holds only in-frame ones; the method was immunoSEQ multiplex PCR. The sample includes 130,000 to 150,000 clones, more than 10% seen only once; the top ten take under 1.5%. Broader study findings: Compared to healthy donors, patients appeared to have naive, central memory and Treg TCRB repertoires that were more alike. Shorter TCRB CDR3s, moderately but significantly so, marked every one of the four CD4+ subsets in Type 1 diabetes patients. These data did not resolve whether HLA type affects TCRB rearrangement.

Trimming removed 5 bases at V and 5 bases at J, with 13 bases between. The CDR3 covers 13 residues. Germline CDR1 MNHNY, CDR2 SVGAGI (reference sequence). Sample: central memory CD4+ T cells from blood. This TCR was recovered from a man aged 18 to 29 with type 1 diabetes. V is TRBV6-6 and J is TRBJ2-7; D perhaps matches TRBD1 (6 bases). DNA for the CDR3: TGTGCCAGCAGTCAATCACAGGGCCACGAGCAGTACTTC. Its translation is CASSQSQGHEQYF.